Presented here are 20 T cell receptor beta chains from one specimen sequenced in a study of CD8 T cells in Susac syndrome. RNA amounts of about 0.5 to 1 ug underwent reverse transcription with random hexamers. MiXCR, run by TCRdb on the immunoSEQ multiplex PCR reads, gives a single entry per CDR3 protein. The sample records 150,000 to 200,000 distinct CDR3 sequences, around 96% being singletons. The sequencing input was CD4+ T cells from PBMCs. Source of these receptors: a human donor in good health.

The rearrangement joins TRBV7-2 to TRBJ2-7, with 11 bases matching TRBD2. CDR3 length: 15 amino acids. Germline V lookup: CDR1 SGHTA, CDR2 FQGNSA. V was pared by 5 bases and J by 7 bases, with 10 bases of the junction left unmatched. CDR3 nucleotide sequence: TGTGCCAGCAGCCGTAGCGGGAGGGCCCTCGGGGAGCAGTACTTC. Translated: CASSRSGRALGEQYF.

The V and J genes are TRBV4-3 and TRBJ2-2, with 7 bases aligning to TRBD2. The CDR3 spans 15 residues. V shed 1 base, J shed 5 bases, and the junction held 4 bases outside the gene matches. Germline assignment: CDR1 LGHNA and CDR2 YSLEER. The CDR3 DNA reads as TGCGCCAGCAGCCAAGTACTAGCGCCGACCGGGGAGCTGTTTTTT. It encodes CASSQVLAPTGELFF.

The chain links TRBV12-3 or TRBV12-4 to TRBJ2-1; D unclear. The CDR3 loop spans 14 amino acids. Trimming shortened V by 5 bases and J by 0 bases, and 8 bases separated the two germline ends. Here the CDR3 reads CASSVAGSYNEQFF. The CDR3 DNA reads TGTGCCAGCAGTGTGGCAGGCTCCTACAATGAGCAGTTCTTC.

The V and J genes are TRBV18 and TRBJ1-1; D gene ambiguous. The CDR3 covers 12 residues. Trimming took 6 bases from V and 5 from J, leaving 10 bases between them. The V gene's germline CDR1 is KGHSH and CDR2 LQKENI. The CDR3 reads CASSSGFTEAFF. The CDR3 DNA follows: TGTGCCAGCTCGTCCGGTTTTACTGAAGCTTTCTTT.

In DNA, the CDR3 is TGCAGCGTTGTAGCGGGAGCGGGGGATACGCAGTATTTT. This gives the protein CSVVAGAGDTQYF. The gene calls are TRBV29-1 and TRBJ2-3; 9 nucleotides match TRBD2. CDR1 and CDR2 (germline): SQVTM, ANQGSEA. The junction had 5 bases not matched to a gene; V was cut back by 4 bases and J by 6 bases. CDR3 length: 13 residues.

This clonotype was detected once. The rearrangement links TRBV28 to TRBJ1-2; no reliable D call. Germline V lookup: CDR1 MDHEN, CDR2 SYDVKM. The CDR3 length is 14 residues. Trimming stripped 7 bases from V and 1 base from J, with 13 bases between. CDR3 in amino acids: CASIGQANNYGYTF. In DNA, the CDR3 is TGTGCCAGCATAGGGCAGGCGAATAACTATGGCTACACCTTC.

Only one count was recorded for this clonotype. This chain links TRBV29-1 with TRBJ1-1; the match to TRBD1 covers 8 bases. This CDR3 has 14 residues. Germline assignment: CDR1 SQVTM and CDR2 ANQGSEA. J gave up 10 bases and V 6 bases, and 16 bases lay outside the gene matches. For the CDR3, the DNA is TGCAGCGTGGAGGGACAGGTACCTCTCTTGGGAGCTTTCTTT. It specifies CSVEGQVPLLGAFF.

The chain employs TRBV19 and TRBJ2-1; D call uncertain. Germline values: CDR1 LNHDA, CDR2 SQIVND (reference sequence). The V end was cut by 6 bases, the J end by 8 bases, with 11 bases between. The CDR3 contains 12 residues. The CDR3 reads CASSVSAYEQFF. DNA of the CDR3: TGTGCCAGTAGCGTCTCGGCCTATGAGCAGTTCTTC.

The chain employs TRBV7-9 and TRBJ2-2, with D possibly being TRBD1 (6 bases). V was cut by 5 bases and J by 2 bases, with 12 bases left in between. Germline lookup yields CDR1 SEHNR and CDR2 FQNEAQ (reference sequence). This CDR3 region has 15 residues. Here the CDR3 DNA reads TGTGCCAGCAGCCTCCTACAGGGAAACACCGGGGAGCTGTTTTTT. Protein: CASSLLQGNTGELFF.

V is TRBV29-1 and J is TRBJ1-1; D call uncertain. The CDR3 spans 12 residues. The germline V gene has CDR1 SQVTM and CDR2 ANQGSEA. V was trimmed by 0 bases and J by 1 base, leaving 3 bases between them. The CDR3 nucleotides read TGCAGCGTTGAAGAACAGAACACTGAAGCTTTCTTT. It translates to CSVEEQNTEAFF.

The V gene is TRBV20-1, the J gene TRBJ2-7; 7 nucleotides align to TRBD2. V lost 5 bases to trimming and J lost 0 bases; unmatched junction nucleotides: 4. Germline assignment: CDR1 DFQATT and CDR2 SNEGSKA (reference sequence). CDR3 length equals 13 residues. The CDR3 region has the DNA TGCAGTGCTGTAGGCGGGAGCTCCTACGAGCAGTACTTC. Translation gives CSAVGGSSYEQYF.

The rearrangement joins TRBV18 to TRBJ2-5; D is uncertain. The length of the CDR3 is 12 residues. Trimming removed 6 bases at V and 0 bases at J, with 5 bases between. Germline V gene data show CDR1 as KGHSH and CDR2 as LQKENI. CDR3: CASSPYQETQYF. In DNA, the CDR3 is TGTGCCAGCTCCCCGTACCAAGAGACCCAGTACTTC.

This chain connects TRBV27 to TRBJ2-3, with 8 nucleotides matching TRBD1. This CDR3 is built from 15 residues. The V gene's germline CDR1 is MNHEY and CDR2 SMNVEV (reference sequence). The trim removed 6 bases at V and 4 bases at J, leaving 9 bases unmatched. The DNA of the CDR3 is TGTGCCAGCAGACCGAGACAGGGGAGCGCAGATACGCAGTATTTT. Translating gives CASRPRQGSADTQYF.

V and J are TRBV25-1 and TRBJ2-2; TRBD2 agrees at 7 bases. V lost 5 bases, J lost 1 base, and 1 base stayed unmatched. This CDR3 contains 14 residues. The germline gives CDR1 MGHDK, CDR2 SYGVNS. CDR3 loop: CASSSSGNTGELFF. CDR3 nucleotide sequence: TGTGCCAGCAGTTCTAGCGGGAACACCGGGGAGCTGTTTTTT.

The J gene is TRBJ2-5, the V gene TRBV29-1; D is uncertain. With 4 bases removed from V and 4 bases from J, the gap between germline ends came to 10 bases. Germline V gives CDR1 SQVTM, CDR2 ANQGSEA. The CDR3 runs 12 residues. The CDR3 region is CSVALDGETQYF. In DNA, the CDR3 is TGCAGCGTTGCGCTGGATGGAGAGACCCAGTACTTC.

This clonotype has only one observation. The chain employs TRBV13 and TRBJ2-7, with 8 nucleotides matching TRBD1. The junction had 4 bases not matched to a gene; V was cut back by 1 base and J by 5 bases. This CDR3 region has 14 residues. CDR1 and CDR2 (germline): PRHDT, FYEKMQ (reference sequence). The CDR3 DNA follows: TGTGCCAGCAGCTTAGCCAGGGGGCTGGACGAGCAGTACTTC. Protein: CASSLARGLDEQYF.

A single count supports this clonotype. This chain connects TRBV6-2 or TRBV6-3 to TRBJ2-7; weak D call: TRBD2 (5 bases). Germline values: CDR1 MNHEY, CDR2 SVGEGT. V was clipped by 8 bases and J by 3 bases, with 14 bases between them. The CDR3 runs to 13 residues. CDR3 loop: CASEMASSYEQYF. In DNA, the CDR3 is TGTGCCAGCGAGATGGCTAGCAGCTACGAGCAGTACTTC.

This chain links TRBV20-1 with TRBJ2-1; possibly TRBD1 for D (5 bases). The germline V gene has CDR1 DFQATT and CDR2 SNEGSKA (reference sequence). The V gene lost 0 bases and the J gene lost 0 bases, with 12 bases spanning the gap. CDR3 length: 16 residues. The CDR3 reads CSARDLGRSSYNEQFF. In DNA form, the CDR3 reads TGCAGTGCTAGAGATCTGGGGCGGAGCTCCTACAATGAGCAGTTCTTC.

The rearrangement uses TRBV20-1 and TRBJ2-7; 11 nucleotides match TRBD2. The germline gives CDR1 DFQATT, CDR2 SNEGSKA (reference sequence). V lost 2 bases and J lost 7; bases outside the gene matches: 7. The CDR3 extends over 14 amino acids. The CDR3 region is CSARKTSGTEEQYF. In DNA, the CDR3 is TGCAGTGCTAGAAAGACTAGCGGGACAGAGGAGCAGTACTTC.

V and J are TRBV30 and TRBJ1-1, with D possibly TRBD1 on 6 matching bases. The V and J ends lost 7 bases and 10 bases respectively, with 22 bases between them. Germline V gene lookup returns CDR1 GTSNPN and CDR2 SVGIG (reference sequence). The CDR3 extends over 13 amino acids. The CDR3 sequence is CAYSRAGDGVAFF. The CDR3 DNA sequence: TGTGCCTATAGTCGGGCAGGGGACGGTGTAGCTTTCTTT.